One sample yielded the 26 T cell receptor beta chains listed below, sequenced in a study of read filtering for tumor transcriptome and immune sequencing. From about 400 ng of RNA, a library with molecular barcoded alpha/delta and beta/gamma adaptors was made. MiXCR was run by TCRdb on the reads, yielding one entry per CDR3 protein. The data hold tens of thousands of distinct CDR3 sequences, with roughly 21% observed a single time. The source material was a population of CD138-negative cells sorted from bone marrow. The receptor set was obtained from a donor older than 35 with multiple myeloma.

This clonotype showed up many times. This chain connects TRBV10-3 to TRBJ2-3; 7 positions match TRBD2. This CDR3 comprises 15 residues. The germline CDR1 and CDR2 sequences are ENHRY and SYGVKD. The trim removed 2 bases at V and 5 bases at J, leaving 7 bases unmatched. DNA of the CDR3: TGTGCCATCAGTGAGGCCTCATGGGGGGGAGATACGCAGTATTTT. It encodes CAISEASWGGDTQYF.

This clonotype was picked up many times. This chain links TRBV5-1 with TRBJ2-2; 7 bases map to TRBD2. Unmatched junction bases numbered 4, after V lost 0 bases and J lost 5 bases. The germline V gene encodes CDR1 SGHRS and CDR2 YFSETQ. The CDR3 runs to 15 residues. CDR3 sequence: CASSLVSGRTGELFF. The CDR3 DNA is TGCGCCAGCAGCTTGGTTAGCGGGCGAACCGGGGAGCTGTTTTTT. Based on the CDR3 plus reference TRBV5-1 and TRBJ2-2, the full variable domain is KAGVTQTPRYLIKTRGQQVTLSCSPISGHRSVSWYQQTPGQGLQFLFEYFSETQRNKGNFPGRFSGRQFSNSRSEMNVSTLELGDSALYLCASSLVSGRTGELFFGEGSRLTVL.

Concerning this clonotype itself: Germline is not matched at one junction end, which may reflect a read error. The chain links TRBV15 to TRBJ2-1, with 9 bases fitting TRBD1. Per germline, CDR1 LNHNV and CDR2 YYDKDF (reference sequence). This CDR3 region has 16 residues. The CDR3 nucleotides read TGTGCCACCAGCAGAACGGGGACAGGGTCCTGCAATGAGCAGTTCTTC. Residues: CATSRTGTGSCNEQFF.

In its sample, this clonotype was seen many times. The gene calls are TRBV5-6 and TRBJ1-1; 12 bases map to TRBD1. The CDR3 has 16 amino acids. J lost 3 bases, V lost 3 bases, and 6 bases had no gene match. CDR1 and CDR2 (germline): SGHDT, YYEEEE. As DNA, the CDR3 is TGTGCCAGCAGCTGGGACAGGGGGCGCCCCGACACTGAAGCTTTCTTT. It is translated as CASSWDRGRPDTEAFF.

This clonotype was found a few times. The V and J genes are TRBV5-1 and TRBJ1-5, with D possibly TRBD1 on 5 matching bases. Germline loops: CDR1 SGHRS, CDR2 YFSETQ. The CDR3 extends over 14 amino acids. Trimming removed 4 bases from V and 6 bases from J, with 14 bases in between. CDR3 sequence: CASSPRDFGQPQHF. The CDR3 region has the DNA TGCGCCAGCAGCCCCAGGGATTTCGGTCAGCCCCAGCATTTT.

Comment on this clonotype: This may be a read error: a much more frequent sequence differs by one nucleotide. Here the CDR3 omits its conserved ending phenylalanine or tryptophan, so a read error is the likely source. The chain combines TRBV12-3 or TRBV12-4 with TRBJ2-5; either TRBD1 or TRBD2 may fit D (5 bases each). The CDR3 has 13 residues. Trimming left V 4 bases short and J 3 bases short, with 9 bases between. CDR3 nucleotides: TGTGCCAGCAGTTCCCTGGGGGAAGAGACCCAGTACATC. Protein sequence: CASSSLGEETQYI.

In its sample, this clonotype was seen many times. The chain's CDR3 is CASRDSASTEAFF. DNA for the CDR3: TGTGCCAGCAGGGACAGCGCGTCCACTGAAGCTTTCTTT. V gene TRBV13 combines with J gene TRBJ1-1; a weak D match, TRBD1 (6 bases). The V gene lost 6 bases and the J gene lost 4 bases, with 12 bases spanning the gap. Germline lookup yields CDR1 PRHDT and CDR2 FYEKMQ (reference sequence). The CDR3 has 13 amino acids.

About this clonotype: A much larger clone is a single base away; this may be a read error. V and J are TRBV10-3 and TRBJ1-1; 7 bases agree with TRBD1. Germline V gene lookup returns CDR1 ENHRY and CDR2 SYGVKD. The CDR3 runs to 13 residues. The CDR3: CAVSDRVGTEAFF. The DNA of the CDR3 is TGTGCCGTCAGTGACAGGGTGGGCACTGAAGCTTTCTTT.

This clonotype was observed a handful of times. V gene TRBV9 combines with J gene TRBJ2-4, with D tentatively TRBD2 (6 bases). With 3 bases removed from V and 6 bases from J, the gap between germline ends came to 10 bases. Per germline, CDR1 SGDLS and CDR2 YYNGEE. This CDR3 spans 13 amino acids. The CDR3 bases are TGTGCCAGCAGCGCCCGGGACTCAAACATTCAGTACTTC. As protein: CASSARDSNIQYF.

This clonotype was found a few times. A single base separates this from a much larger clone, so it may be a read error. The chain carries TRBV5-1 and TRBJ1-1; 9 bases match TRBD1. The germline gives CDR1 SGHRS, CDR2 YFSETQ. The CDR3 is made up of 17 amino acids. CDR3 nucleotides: TGCGCCAGCAGCGTCTTTGGGACAGGGTTTAGGAACACTGTAGCTTTCTTT. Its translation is CASSVFGTGFRNTVAFF.

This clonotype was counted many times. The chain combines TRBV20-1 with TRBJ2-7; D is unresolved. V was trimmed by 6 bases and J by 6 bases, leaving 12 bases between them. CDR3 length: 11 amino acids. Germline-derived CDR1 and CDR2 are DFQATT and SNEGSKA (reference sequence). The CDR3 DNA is TGCAGTGCCCTAAAGGCCGGCGAGCAGTACTTC. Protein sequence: CSALKAGEQYF.

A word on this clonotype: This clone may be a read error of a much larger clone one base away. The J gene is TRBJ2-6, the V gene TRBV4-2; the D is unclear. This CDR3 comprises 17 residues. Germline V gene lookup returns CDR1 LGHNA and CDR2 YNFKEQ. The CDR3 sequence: CASGQDLASSGANVLTF. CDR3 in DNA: TGTGCCAGCGGCCAAGATTTGGCGTCCTCTGGGGCCAACGTCCTGACTTTC.

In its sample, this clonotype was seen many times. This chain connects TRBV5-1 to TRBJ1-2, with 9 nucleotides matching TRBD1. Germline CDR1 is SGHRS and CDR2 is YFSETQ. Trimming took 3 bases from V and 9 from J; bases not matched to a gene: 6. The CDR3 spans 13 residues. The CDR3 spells CASSSGQGNSYTF. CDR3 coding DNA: TGCGCCAGCAGCTCCGGACAGGGGAACAGCTACACCTTC.

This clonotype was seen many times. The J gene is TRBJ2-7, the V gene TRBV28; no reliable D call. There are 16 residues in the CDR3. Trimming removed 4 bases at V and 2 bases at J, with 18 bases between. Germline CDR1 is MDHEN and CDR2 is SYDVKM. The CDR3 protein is CASSSIRSPYPYEQYF. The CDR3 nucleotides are TGTGCCAGCAGTTCAATAAGGTCTCCATACCCCTACGAGCAGTACTTC.

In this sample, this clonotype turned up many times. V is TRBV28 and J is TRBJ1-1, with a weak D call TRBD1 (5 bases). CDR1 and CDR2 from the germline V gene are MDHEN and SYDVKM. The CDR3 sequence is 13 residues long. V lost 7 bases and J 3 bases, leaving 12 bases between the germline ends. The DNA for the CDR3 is TGTGCCAGCATAAGGGCAGGGTACACTGAAGCTTTCTTT. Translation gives CASIRAGYTEAFF. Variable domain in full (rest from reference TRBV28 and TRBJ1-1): DVKVTQSSRYLVKRTGEKVFLECVQDMDHENMFWYRQDPGLGLRLIYFSYDVKMKEKGDIPEGYSVSREKKERFSLILESASTNQTSMYLCASIRAGYTEAFFGQGTRLTVV.

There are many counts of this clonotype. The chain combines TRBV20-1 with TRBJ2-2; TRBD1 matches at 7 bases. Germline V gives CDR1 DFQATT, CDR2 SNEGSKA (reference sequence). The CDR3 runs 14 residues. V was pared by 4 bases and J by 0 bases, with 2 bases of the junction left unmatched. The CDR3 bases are TGCAGTGCTACAGGGACAGCGAACACCGGGGAGCTGTTTTTT. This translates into CSATGTANTGELFF.

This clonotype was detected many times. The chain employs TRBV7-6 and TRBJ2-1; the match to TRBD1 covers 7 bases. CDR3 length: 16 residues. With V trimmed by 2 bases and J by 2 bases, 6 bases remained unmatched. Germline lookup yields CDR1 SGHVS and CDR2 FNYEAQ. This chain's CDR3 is CASSLWRQGTYNEQFF. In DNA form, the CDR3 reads TGTGCCAGCAGCTTATGGCGACAGGGAACCTACAATGAGCAGTTCTTC.

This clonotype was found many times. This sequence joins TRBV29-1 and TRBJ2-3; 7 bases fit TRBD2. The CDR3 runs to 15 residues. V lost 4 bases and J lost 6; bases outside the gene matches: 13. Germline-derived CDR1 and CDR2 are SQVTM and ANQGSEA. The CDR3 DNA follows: TGCAGCGTTGCAGGCGGACTAGGAGGCGCTGATACGCAGTATTTT. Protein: CSVAGGLGGADTQYF.

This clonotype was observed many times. Written as DNA, the CDR3 is TGCGCCAGCAGCCCCGTCGGAGGAACTGAAGCTTTCTTT. Protein: CASSPVGGTEAFF. This chain links TRBV4-1 with TRBJ1-1; D is unclear. The CDR3 consists of 13 residues. Germline V lookup: CDR1 MGHRA, CDR2 YSYEKL. V was clipped by 4 bases and J by 5 bases, with 11 bases between them.

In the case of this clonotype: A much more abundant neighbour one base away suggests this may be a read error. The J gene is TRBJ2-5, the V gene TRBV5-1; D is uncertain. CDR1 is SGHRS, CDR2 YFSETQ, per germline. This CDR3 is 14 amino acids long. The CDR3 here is CASSSHGNQEAQYF. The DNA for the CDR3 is TGCGCCAGCAGCAGCCATGGCAATCAAGAGGCCCAGTACTTC.

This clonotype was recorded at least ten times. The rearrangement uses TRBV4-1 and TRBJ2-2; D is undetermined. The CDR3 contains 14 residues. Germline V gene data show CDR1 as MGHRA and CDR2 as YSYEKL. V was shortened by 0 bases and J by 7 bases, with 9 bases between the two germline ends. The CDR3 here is CASSQESVGGELFF. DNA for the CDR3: TGCGCCAGCAGCCAAGAGTCAGTTGGCGGGGAGCTGTTTTTT.

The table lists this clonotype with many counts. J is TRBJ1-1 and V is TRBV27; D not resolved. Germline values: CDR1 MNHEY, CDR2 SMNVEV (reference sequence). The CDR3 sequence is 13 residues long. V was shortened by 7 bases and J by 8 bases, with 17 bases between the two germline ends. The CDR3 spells CASTKFGQIEAFF. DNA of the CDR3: TGTGCCAGCACCAAGTTTGGGCAGATCGAAGCTTTCTTT.

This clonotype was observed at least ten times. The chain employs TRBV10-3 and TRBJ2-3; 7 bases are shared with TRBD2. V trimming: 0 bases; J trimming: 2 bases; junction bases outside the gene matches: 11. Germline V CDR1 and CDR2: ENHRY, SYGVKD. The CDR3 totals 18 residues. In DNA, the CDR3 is TGTGCCATCAGTGAGTCGACGAGGCGGGGGACCTCCACAGATACGCAGTATTTT. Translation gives CAISESTRRGTSTDTQYF.

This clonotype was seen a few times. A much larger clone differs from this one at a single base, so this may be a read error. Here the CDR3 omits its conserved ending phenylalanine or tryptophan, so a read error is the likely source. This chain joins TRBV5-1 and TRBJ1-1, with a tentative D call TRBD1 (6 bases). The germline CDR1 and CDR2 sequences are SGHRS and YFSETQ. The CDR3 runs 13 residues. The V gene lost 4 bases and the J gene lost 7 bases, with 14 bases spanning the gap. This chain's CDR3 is CASSPGAAFEAFL. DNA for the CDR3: TGCGCCAGCAGCCCAGGGGCCGCCTTTGAAGCTTTCCTT.

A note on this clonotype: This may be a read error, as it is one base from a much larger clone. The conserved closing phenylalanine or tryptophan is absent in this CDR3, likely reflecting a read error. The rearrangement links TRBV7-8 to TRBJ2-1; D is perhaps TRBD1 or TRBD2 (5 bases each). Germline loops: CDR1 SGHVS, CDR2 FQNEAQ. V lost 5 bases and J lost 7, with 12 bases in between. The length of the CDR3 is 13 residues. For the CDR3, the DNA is TGTGCCAGCAGCCCACGGGGCCGGAATGAGCAGTTCCTC. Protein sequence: CASSPRGRNEQFL.

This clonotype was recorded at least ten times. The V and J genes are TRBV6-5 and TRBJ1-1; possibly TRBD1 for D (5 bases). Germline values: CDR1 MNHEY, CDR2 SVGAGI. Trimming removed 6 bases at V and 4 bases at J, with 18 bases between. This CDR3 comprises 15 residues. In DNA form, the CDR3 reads TGTGCCAGCAGGACCTCGAGGGAGAGGGGCACTGAAGCTTTCTTT. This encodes CASRTSRERGTEAFF.